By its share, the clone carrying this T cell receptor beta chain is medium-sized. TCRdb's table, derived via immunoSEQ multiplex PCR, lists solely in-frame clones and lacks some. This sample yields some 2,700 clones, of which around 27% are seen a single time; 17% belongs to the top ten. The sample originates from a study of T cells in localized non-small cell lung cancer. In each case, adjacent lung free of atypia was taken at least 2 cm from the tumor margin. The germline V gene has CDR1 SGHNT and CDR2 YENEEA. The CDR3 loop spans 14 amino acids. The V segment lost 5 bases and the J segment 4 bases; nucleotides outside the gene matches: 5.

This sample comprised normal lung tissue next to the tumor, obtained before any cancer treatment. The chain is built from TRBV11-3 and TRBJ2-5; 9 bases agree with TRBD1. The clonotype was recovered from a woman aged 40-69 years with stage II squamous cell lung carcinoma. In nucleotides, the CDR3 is TGTGCCAGCAGCCATGACAGGGGGGGAGAGACCCAGTACTTC. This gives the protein CASSHDRGGETQYF.